This record covers a single T cell receptor (beta chain). Its antigen is unknown. TCRdb itself ran the reads through MiXCR, one entry per CDR3 protein. The sample consists of approximately 500,000 distinct CDR3 sequences, around 30% of them appearing once. The sample belongs to a study of T cell repertoires in cytomegalovirus infection. V was shortened by 3 bases and J by 4 bases, with 9 bases between the two germline ends. Germline loops: CDR1 LNHDA, CDR2 SQIVND (reference sequence). This CDR3 is built from 13 residues. The specimen was cultured PBMCs, collected from culture after CMV antigen stimulation. The V gene is TRBV19, the J gene TRBJ2-5; no firm D call. The clonotype originates from a human donor in good health (CMV status not recorded). Some clones in this sample may be carry-over from other donors' samples. CDR3 loop: CASSIAHPETQYF. The DNA of the CDR3 is TGTGCCAGTAGTATTGCCCACCCAGAGACCCAGTACTTC.